This T cell receptor beta chain was recorded in a study of T-cell memory formation after mild COVID-19. On the study more broadly: Largely, TCR clusters stayed within a single donor. Notes on the study in general: The finding that pre-infection memory included some responding clones suggested that cross-reactive memory joined.

This clonotype has only a few counts. Its specificity is unknown. Using constant-segment primers, 5'RACE produced TCR alpha and TCR beta cDNA libraries carrying sample barcodes and UMIs. TCRdb re-derived calls from the 5' RACE reads in MiXCR, one entry per CDR3 protein. The table includes approximately 440,000 distinct CDR3 sequences, approximately 20% detected once. Trimming shortened V by 1 base and J by 6 bases, and 7 bases separated the two germline ends. The CDR3 contains 12 residues. Per the germline V gene, CDR1 is LGHNA and CDR2 is YSLEER. V gene TRBV4-3 combines with J gene TRBJ2-7; D remains ambiguous. Specimen: PBMCs or a T cell subset sorted from them (not recorded which). This receptor was obtained from an adult woman who had mild COVID-19 (a few samples of this study predate the infection). Cell type and time point are not known. DNA of the CDR3: TGCGCCAGCAGCCAAGGAAAGACCGAGCAGTACTTC. This translates into CASSQGKTEQYF.